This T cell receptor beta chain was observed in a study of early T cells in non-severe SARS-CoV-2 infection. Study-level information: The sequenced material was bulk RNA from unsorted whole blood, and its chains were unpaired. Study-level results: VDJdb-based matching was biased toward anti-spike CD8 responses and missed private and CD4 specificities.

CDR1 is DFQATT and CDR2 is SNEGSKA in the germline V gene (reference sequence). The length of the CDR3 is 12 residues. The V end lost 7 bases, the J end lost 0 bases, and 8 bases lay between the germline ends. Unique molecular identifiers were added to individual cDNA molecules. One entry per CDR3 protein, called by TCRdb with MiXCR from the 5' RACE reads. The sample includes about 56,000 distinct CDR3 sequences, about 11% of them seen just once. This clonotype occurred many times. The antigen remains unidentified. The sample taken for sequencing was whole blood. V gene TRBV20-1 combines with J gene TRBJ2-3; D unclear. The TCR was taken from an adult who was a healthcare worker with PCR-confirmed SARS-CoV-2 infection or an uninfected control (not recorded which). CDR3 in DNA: TGCAGTGTACTTCCCAGCACAGATACGCAGTATTTT. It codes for CSVLPSTDTQYF.